This entry lists 22 T cell receptor beta chains sequenced from one sample in a study of T-cell reconstitution after alpha-beta-depleted transplantation in children. TCRbeta library preparation incorporated unique molecular identifiers. TCRdb passed the PCR reads through MiXCR, listing each CDR3 protein once. The sample records approximately 400,000 distinct CDR3 sequences, approximately 10% being singletons. Sequences were derived from PBMCs from the stem cell graft donor, sampled from the stem cell graft. The source of these receptors is a human donor who donated a stem cell graft to a child with acute myeloid leukemia.

Worth noting for this clonotype: One end of the junction is discordant with germline, which a read error may explain. In DNA, the CDR3 is TGTGCTAGCAGCCCCATTGGTGGTATAGGAGGGAACACTGAAGCTTTCTTT. This codes for CASSPIGGIGGNTEAFF. The rearrangement links TRBV7-7 to TRBJ1-1; D unclear. This CDR3 is built from 17 residues. Germline V gives CDR1 SSHAT, CDR2 FNYEAQ (reference sequence).

The rearrangement joins TRBV13 to TRBJ1-5; D might be TRBD1 (6 bases). Between the trimmed V and J ends, which lost 5 bases and 7 bases, there was a span of 18 bases. The germline CDR1 and CDR2 sequences are PRHDT and FYEKMQ (reference sequence). This CDR3 is 15 amino acids long. CDR3 DNA: TGTGCCAGCAGCAGAGGGGGGGTATCTGGGCAGCCCCAGCATTTT. Protein product: CASSRGGVSGQPQHF.

This clonotype was counted at least ten times. The chain is built from TRBV10-3 and TRBJ2-5; 10 positions agree with TRBD2. This CDR3 has 15 amino acids. The ends lost 2 bases at V and 9 bases at J; junction bases unmatched: 9. The germline gives CDR1 ENHRY, CDR2 SYGVKD. The CDR3 reads CAISEGLAGGVAQYF. CDR3 in DNA: TGTGCCATCAGTGAGGGATTAGCGGGGGGTGTGGCCCAGTACTTC.

This clonotype was detected only a few times. The chain joins TRBV7-9 to TRBJ2-1, with 7 nucleotides matching TRBD1. This CDR3 spans 15 amino acids. Germline V lookup: CDR1 SEHNR, CDR2 FQNEAQ (reference sequence). J gave up 4 bases and V 2 bases, and 5 bases lay outside the gene matches. CDR3 coding DNA: TGTGCCAGCAGCTTACAGGGGGACCCTTACAATGAGCAGTTCTTC. The encoded protein is CASSLQGDPYNEQFF.

This clonotype was observed a handful of times. The chain couples TRBV20-1 to TRBJ1-3; the match to TRBD1 covers 10 bases. V dropped 5 bases and J dropped 4; count of bases not matched to a gene: 5. The germline V gene has CDR1 DFQATT and CDR2 SNEGSKA (reference sequence). The CDR3 covers 14 residues. In nucleotides, the CDR3 is TGCAGTGCTGACGACAGGGGGCGAGGAAACACCATATATTTT. It encodes CSADDRGRGNTIYF.

The chain carries TRBV5-1 and TRBJ2-3; 8 bases line up with TRBD1. This CDR3 has 15 residues. Trimming took 4 bases from V and 2 from J; bases not matched to a gene: 6. Germline CDR1 and CDR2: SGHRS and YFSETQ. CDR3 in DNA: TGCGCCAGCAGCCCACAGGGGGACTTCACAGATACGCAGTATTTT. Encoded protein: CASSPQGDFTDTQYF. Full variable domain (missing parts from reference TRBV5-1 and TRBJ2-3): KAGVTQTPRYLIKTRGQQVTLSCSPISGHRSVSWYQQTPGQGLQFLFEYFSETQRNKGNFPGRFSGRQFSNSRSEMNVSTLELGDSALYLCASSPQGDFTDTQYFGPGTRLTVL.

Only a few counts were recorded for this clonotype. The V and J genes are TRBV12-3 or TRBV12-4 and TRBJ1-2; no reliable D call. The CDR3 runs 15 residues. V was clipped by 7 bases and J by 4 bases, with 19 bases between them. The CDR3 is CASIPSGGLGYGYTF. CDR3 nucleotides: TGTGCCAGCATTCCATCGGGAGGCCTTGGCTATGGCTACACCTTC.

The genes are TRBV14 and TRBJ2-1; 11 positions match TRBD2. Looked up from germline, CDR1 is SGHDN and CDR2 is FVKESK. The trim removed 7 bases at V and 7 bases at J, leaving 12 bases unmatched. The CDR3 is 16 amino acids. The CDR3 nucleotides read TGTGCCAGCACTCCCTTTAGCGGGGGGGCCGAGAATGAGCAGTTCTTC. This gives the protein CASTPFSGGAENEQFF. The entire variable domain, with the rest obtained from reference TRBV14 and TRBJ2-1, is as follows: EAGVTQFPSHSVIEKGQTVTLRCDPISGHDNLYWYRRVMGKEIKFLLHFVKESKQDESGMPNNRFLAERTGGTYSTLKVQPAELEDSGVYFCASTPFSGGAENEQFFGPGTRLTVL.

This clonotype was counted ten times or more. The chain uses TRBV7-2 and TRBJ1-2; no firm D call. CDR3 size: 14 residues. The germline gives CDR1 SGHTA, CDR2 FQGNSA. Trimming left V 0 bases short and J 2 bases short, with 7 bases between. The DNA of the CDR3 is TGTGCCAGCAGCTTAGCGCTAGTGAACTATGGCTACACCTTC. It yields the protein CASSLALVNYGYTF.

Many counts were recorded for this clonotype. The chain joins TRBV13 to TRBJ2-5; D could derive from TRBD1 or TRBD2 (5 bases each). The V gene lost 6 bases and the J gene lost 4 bases, with 15 bases spanning the gap. In germline, CDR1 is PRHDT, CDR2 FYEKMQ (reference sequence). The CDR3 covers 14 residues. In DNA form, the CDR3 reads TGTGCCAGCAGTTCCCTAGGGACGGGAGAGACCCAGTACTTC. Residues: CASSSLGTGETQYF. Full variable domain (remainder filled in from reference TRBV13 and TRBJ2-5): AAGVIQSPRHLIKEKRETATLKCYPIPRHDTVYWYQQGPGQDPQFLISFYEKMQSDKGSIPDRFSAQQFSDYHSELNMSSLELGDSALYFCASSSLGTGETQYFGPGTRLLVL.

This clonotype has more than one count but fewer than ten. The chain carries TRBV11-1 and TRBJ2-3; 7 nucleotides agree with TRBD2. The CDR3 runs to 18 residues. Germline V gives CDR1 SGHAT, CDR2 FQDESV (reference sequence). Trimming removed 3 bases from V and 0 bases from J; junction bases left unmatched: 12. CDR3 in DNA: TGTGCCAGCAGCTTCCCCACCTCTAGCGGAATGAGCACAGATACGCAGTATTTT. This translates into CASSFPTSSGMSTDTQYF.

This clonotype was found a few times. The CDR3 region is CASSIPGGVGDTQYF. Written as DNA, the CDR3 is TGTGCCAGCAGTATCCCAGGGGGGGTTGGAGATACGCAGTATTTT. V is TRBV2 and J is TRBJ2-3; D is possibly TRBD1 or TRBD2 (7 bases each). CDR3 length: 15 residues. Trimming removed 5 bases at V and 5 bases at J, with 17 bases between. Germline CDR1 is SNHLY and CDR2 is FYNNEI.

This clonotype was found a few times. This chain connects TRBV15 to TRBJ2-1; the match to TRBD2 covers 10 bases. In germline, CDR1 is LNHNV, CDR2 YYDKDF (reference sequence). J gave up 9 bases and V 1 base, and 9 bases lay outside the gene matches. The CDR3 has 16 amino acids. CDR3 sequence (DNA): TGTGCCACCAGCAGAGCTAGCGGGAGACACGAGGGTGAGCAGTTCTTC. Amino acids: CATSRASGRHEGEQFF.

The chain has TRBV9 and TRBJ1-5; D gene unclear. V gave up 6 bases and J gave up 2 bases, with 9 bases separating them. Per germline, CDR1 SGDLS and CDR2 YYNGEE. The CDR3 is 13 residues long. The CDR3 is CASMMAGNQPQHF. The CDR3 region has the DNA TGTGCCAGCATGATGGCAGGCAATCAGCCCCAGCATTTT.

This clonotype was observed a handful of times. This chain joins TRBV29-1 and TRBJ2-1, with 8 bases that match TRBD2. Germline V gene sequence: CDR1 SQVTM, CDR2 ANQGSEA. The CDR3 covers 13 residues. With V trimmed by 4 bases and J by 6 bases, 5 bases remained unmatched. The CDR3 DNA reads as TGCAGCGTTGGGCGCCTAGCGGGCAATGAGCAGTTCTTC. Protein: CSVGRLAGNEQFF.

The sample holds many counts of this clonotype. The chain couples TRBV20-1 to TRBJ2-1, with D possibly matching TRBD2 (6 bases). Per the germline V gene, CDR1 is DFQATT and CDR2 is SNEGSKA (reference sequence). The CDR3 length is 13 residues. Deletions cut 3 bases from V and 3 bases from J, with 9 bases between. The DNA of the CDR3 is TGCAGTGCTAGCACTAGCTTCTACAATGAGCAGTTCTTC. It translates to CSASTSFYNEQFF.

This clonotype was seen a few times. J is TRBJ1-1 and V is TRBV29-1; D call uncertain. V shed 6 bases and J shed 11 bases, with 19 bases lying between them. CDR3 size: 12 residues. The germline V gene has CDR1 SQVTM and CDR2 ANQGSEA. The CDR3 loop reads CSVAIDSPAAFF. DNA for the CDR3: TGCAGCGTCGCCATAGACTCGCCAGCGGCTTTCTTT.

In this sample, this clonotype turned up a few times. This chain joins TRBV4-1 and TRBJ2-2; 7 nucleotides line up with TRBD2. The J segment lost 1 base and the V segment lost 6 bases, leaving 11 bases of the junction unmatched. The CDR3 extends over 17 amino acids. CDR1 is MGHRA, CDR2 YSYEKL, per germline. The CDR3 region has the DNA TGCGCCAGCAGTCACATCATACTAGCGAAGAACACCGGGGAGCTGTTTTTT. Translation gives CASSHIILAKNTGELFF.

This chain joins TRBV10-3 and TRBJ2-1; D call uncertain. V lost 2 bases and J 0 bases, leaving 8 bases between the germline ends. Germline V gives CDR1 ENHRY, CDR2 SYGVKD. CDR3 length equals 15 residues. The CDR3 reads CAISESLSSYNEQFF. The DNA for the CDR3 is TGTGCCATCAGTGAGAGCCTGAGCTCCTACAATGAGCAGTTCTTC.

The V and J genes are TRBV5-5 and TRBJ2-1; D uncertain. Trimming took off 7 bases at V and 7 bases at J, with 6 bases between the two ends. This CDR3 comprises 10 residues. Germline-derived CDR1 and CDR2 are SGHKS and YYEKEE (reference sequence). The CDR3 DNA is TGTGCCAGCGGGTCGAATGAGCAGTTCTTC. The encoded protein is CASGSNEQFF.

This clonotype was seen repeatedly, ten times or more. This chain links TRBV7-2 with TRBJ2-3, with a possible D match to TRBD1 (7 bases). The CDR3 covers 13 residues. The germline V gene encodes CDR1 SGHTA and CDR2 FQGNSA. Deletions cut 5 bases from V and 5 bases from J, with 11 bases between. CDR3 sequence reads: CASSQQGGDTQYF. The CDR3 DNA sequence: TGTGCCAGCAGCCAGCAGGGGGGAGATACGCAGTATTTT.

The sample holds a few counts of this clonotype. The J gene is TRBJ1-1, the V gene TRBV10-3; D gene unclear. This CDR3 has 13 amino acids. Germline CDR1 and CDR2: ENHRY and SYGVKD. The V end lost 0 bases, the J end lost 0 bases, and 2 bases lay between the germline ends. CDR3 DNA sequence: TGTGCCATCAGTGAGTCTATGAACACTGAAGCTTTCTTT. It specifies CAISESMNTEAFF.